This T cell receptor beta chain was observed in a study of blood T cells in healthy people across ages. As for the study in general: Capture by template switching was about one barcoded beta molecule per two T cells.

No fewer than 5 micrograms of total RNA were isolated from every sample. In the case of this clonotype: The antigen is unknown.

Primers used in a second PCR of about 6 to 11 cycles were a sample-barcoded 5' primer and a J-beta primer mix. All cDNA molecules were each tagged by a template-switch adaptor with 12 random nucleotides. Each CDR3 protein gets one entry after TCRdb re-called the 5' RACE reads with MiXCR. This table has around 1,600,000 distinct CDR3 sequences, approximately 43% appearing once. Broader study findings: Estimates based on one million T cells were treated as lower bounds.

The V gene end was trimmed by 5 bases and the J gene end by 7 bases; junction bases not matched to a gene: 10. The CDR3 totals 14 residues. The germline V gene encodes CDR1 DFQATT and CDR2 SNEGSKA (reference sequence). This chain links TRBV20-1 with TRBJ2-7; TRBD2 matches 11 bases. The sequence was collected from a woman aged 18-29 years in good health. Input material: blood. The CDR3 region is CSALGLAGGNEQYF. In DNA, the CDR3 is TGCAGTGCTTTAGGGCTAGCGGGGGGCAATGAGCAGTACTTC.